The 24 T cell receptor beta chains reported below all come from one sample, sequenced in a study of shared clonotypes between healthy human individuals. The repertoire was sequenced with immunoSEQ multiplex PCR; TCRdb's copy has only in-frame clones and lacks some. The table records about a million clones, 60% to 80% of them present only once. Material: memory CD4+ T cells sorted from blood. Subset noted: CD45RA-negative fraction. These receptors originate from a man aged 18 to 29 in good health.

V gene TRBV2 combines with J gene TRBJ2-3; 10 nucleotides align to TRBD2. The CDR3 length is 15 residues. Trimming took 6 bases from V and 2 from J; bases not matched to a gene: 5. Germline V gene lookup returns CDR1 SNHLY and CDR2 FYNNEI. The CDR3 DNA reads TGTGCCAGCAGCCTACTAGCGGGATACACAGATACGCAGTATTTT. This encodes CASSLLAGYTDTQYF. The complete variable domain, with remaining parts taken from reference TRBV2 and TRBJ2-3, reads EPEVTQTPSHQVTQMGQEVILRCVPISNHLYFYWYRQILGQKVEFLVSFYNNEISEKSEIFDDQFSVERPDGSNFTLKIRSTKLEDSAMYFCASSLLAGYTDTQYFGPGTRLTVL.

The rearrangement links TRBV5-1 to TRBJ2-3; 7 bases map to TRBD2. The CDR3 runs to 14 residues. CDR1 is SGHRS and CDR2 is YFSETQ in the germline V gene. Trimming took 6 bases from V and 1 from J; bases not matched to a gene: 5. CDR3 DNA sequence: TGCGCCAGCACCCGGGCGGGGGGCACAGATACGCAGTATTTT. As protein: CASTRAGGTDTQYF.

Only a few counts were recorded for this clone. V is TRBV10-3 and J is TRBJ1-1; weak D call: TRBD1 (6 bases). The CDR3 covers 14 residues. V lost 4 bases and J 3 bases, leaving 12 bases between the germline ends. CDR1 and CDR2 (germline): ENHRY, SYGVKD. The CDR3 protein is CAISGGRGDTEAFF. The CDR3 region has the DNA TGTGCCATCAGTGGGGGCAGGGGAGACACTGAAGCTTTCTTT.

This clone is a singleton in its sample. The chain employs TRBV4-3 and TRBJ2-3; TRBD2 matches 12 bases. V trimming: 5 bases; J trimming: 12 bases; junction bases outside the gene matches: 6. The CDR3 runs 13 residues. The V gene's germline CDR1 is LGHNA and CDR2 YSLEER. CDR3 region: CASSKRTSGDQYF. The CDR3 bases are TGCGCCAGCAGCAAGCGGACTAGCGGGGATCAGTATTTT.

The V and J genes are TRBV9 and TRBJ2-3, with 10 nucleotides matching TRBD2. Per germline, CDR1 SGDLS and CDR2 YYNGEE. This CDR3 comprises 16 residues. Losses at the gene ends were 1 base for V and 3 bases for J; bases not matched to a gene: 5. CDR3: CASSVISGGVTDTQYF. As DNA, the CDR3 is TGTGCCAGCAGCGTAATCAGCGGGGGGGTGACAGATACGCAGTATTTT.

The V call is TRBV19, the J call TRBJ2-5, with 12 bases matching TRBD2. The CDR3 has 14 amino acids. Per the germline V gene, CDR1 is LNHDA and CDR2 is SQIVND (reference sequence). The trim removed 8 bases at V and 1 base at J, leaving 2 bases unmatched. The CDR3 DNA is TGTGCCAGTGGGACTAGCGGGTTCCAAGAGACCCAGTACTTC. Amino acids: CASGTSGFQETQYF.

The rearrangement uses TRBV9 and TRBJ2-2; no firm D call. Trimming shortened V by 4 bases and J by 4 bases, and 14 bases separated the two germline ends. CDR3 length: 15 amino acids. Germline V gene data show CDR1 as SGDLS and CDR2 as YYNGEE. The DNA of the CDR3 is TGTGCCAGCAGCTCCCTTTTAAGTCTCACCGGGGAGCTGTTTTTT. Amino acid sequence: CASSSLLSLTGELFF.

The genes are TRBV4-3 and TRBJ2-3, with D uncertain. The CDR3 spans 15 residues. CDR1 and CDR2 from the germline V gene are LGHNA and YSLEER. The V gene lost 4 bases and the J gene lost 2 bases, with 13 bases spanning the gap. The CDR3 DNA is TGCGCCAGCAGCCCTCGCGGAAGGGACACAGATACGCAGTATTTT. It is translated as CASSPRGRDTDTQYF.

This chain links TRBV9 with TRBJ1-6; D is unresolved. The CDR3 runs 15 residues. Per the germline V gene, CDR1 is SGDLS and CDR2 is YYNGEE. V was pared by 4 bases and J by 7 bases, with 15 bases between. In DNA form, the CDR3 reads TGTGCCAGCAGCCTCGGACGGGCTTTGAATTCACCCCTCCACTTT. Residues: CASSLGRALNSPLHF. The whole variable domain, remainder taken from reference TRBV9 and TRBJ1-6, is DSGVTQTPKHLITATGQRVTLRCSPRSGDLSVYWYQQSLDQGLQFLIQYYNGEERAKGNILERFSAQQFPDLHSELNLSSLELGDSALYFCASSLGRALNSPLHFGNGTRLTVT.

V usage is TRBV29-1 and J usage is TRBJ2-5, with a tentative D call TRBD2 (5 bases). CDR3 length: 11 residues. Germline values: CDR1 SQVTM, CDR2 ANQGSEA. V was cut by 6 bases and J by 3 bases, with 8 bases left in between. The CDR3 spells CSVGEKETQYF. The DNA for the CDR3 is TGCAGCGTCGGGGAGAAAGAGACCCAGTACTTC. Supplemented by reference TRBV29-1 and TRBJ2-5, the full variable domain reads SAVISQKPSRDICQRGTSLTIQCQVDSQVTMMFWYRQQPGQSLTLIATANQGSEATYESGFVIDKFPISRPNLTFSTLTVSNMSPEDSSIYLCSVGEKETQYFGPGTRLLVL.

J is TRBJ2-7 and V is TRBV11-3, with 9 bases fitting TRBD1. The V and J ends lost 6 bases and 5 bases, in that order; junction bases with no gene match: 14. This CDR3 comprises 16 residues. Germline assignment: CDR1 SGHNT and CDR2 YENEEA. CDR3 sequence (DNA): TGTGCCAGCAGACAACCCAGCCGGGACAGGGACCACGAGCAGTACTTC. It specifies CASRQPSRDRDHEQYF.

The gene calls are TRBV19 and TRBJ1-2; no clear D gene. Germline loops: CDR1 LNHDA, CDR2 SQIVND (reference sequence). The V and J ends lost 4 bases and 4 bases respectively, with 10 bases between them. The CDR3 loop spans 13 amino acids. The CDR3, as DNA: TGTGCCAGTAGTAACCCAGTGTTCTATGGCTACACCTTC. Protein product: CASSNPVFYGYTF.

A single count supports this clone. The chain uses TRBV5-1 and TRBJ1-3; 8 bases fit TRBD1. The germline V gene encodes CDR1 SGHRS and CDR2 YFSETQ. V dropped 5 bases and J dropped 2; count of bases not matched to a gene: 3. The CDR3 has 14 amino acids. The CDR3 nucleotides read TGCGCCAGCAGACAGACAGGGGCTGGAAACACCATATATTTT. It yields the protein CASRQTGAGNTIYF.

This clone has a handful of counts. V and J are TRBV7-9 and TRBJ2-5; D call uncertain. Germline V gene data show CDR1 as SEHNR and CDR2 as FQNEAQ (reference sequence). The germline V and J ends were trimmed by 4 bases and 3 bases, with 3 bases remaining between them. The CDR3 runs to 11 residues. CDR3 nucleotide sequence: TGTGCCAGCAGCTGGGAAGAGACCCAGTACTTC. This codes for CASSWEETQYF.

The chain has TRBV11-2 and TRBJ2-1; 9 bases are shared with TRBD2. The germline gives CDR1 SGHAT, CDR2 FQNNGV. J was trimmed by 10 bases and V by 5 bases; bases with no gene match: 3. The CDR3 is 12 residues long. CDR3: CASSALAGEQFF. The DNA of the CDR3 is TGTGCCAGCAGCGCGCTAGCGGGGGAGCAGTTCTTC.

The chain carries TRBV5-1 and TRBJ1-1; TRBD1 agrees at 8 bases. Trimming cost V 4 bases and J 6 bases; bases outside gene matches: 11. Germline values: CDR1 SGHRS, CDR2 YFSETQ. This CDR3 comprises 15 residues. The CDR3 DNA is TGCGCCAGCAGCCGATCCAATACAGGGGGAGCTGAAGCTTTCTTT. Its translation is CASSRSNTGGAEAFF.

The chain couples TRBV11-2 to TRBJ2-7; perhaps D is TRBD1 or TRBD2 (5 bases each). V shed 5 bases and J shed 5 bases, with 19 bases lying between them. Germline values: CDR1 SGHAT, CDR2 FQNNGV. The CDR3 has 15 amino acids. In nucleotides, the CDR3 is TGTGCCAGCAGCCCCCGATTGGGGGAAGGGAACGAGCAGTACTTC. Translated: CASSPRLGEGNEQYF.

The CDR3 protein is CASSRNDKKSGNTIYF. The CDR3 DNA reads TGTGCCAGCTCACGCAACGATAAGAAATCTGGAAACACCATATATTTT. The chain couples TRBV18 to TRBJ1-3, with D unclear. The CDR3 is 16 amino acids. V was pared by 4 bases and J by 1 base, with 14 bases between. Germline values: CDR1 KGHSH, CDR2 LQKENI.

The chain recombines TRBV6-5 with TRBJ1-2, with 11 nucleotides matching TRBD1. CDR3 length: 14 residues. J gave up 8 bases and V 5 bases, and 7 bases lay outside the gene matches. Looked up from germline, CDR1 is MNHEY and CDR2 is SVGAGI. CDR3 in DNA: TGTGCCAGCAGTCCACGGACAGGGGGCTTGGGCTACACCTTC. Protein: CASSPRTGGLGYTF.

The CDR3 sequence: CASSEASGYTGELFF. DNA for the CDR3: TGTGCCAGCAGTGAAGCTAGCGGGTACACCGGGGAGCTGTTTTTT. V usage is TRBV2 and J usage is TRBJ2-2; 7 positions agree with TRBD2. The junction had 1 base not matched to a gene; V was cut back by 0 bases and J by 3 bases. Germline CDR1 reads SNHLY; CDR2 reads FYNNEI. The CDR3 extends over 15 amino acids. The complete variable domain, with remaining parts taken from reference TRBV2 and TRBJ2-2, reads EPEVTQTPSHQVTQMGQEVILRCVPISNHLYFYWYRQILGQKVEFLVSFYNNEISEKSEIFDDQFSVERPDGSNFTLKIRSTKLEDSAMYFCASSEASGYTGELFFGEGSRLTVL.

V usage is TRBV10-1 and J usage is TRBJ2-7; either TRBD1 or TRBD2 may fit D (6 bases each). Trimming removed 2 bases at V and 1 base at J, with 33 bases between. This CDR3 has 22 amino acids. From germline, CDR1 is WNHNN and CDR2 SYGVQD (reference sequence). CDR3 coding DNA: TGCGCCAGCAGTGAGCCACAGGGACTGGAGGGTAGGGCCCACCTGGAGTCCTACGAGCAGTACTTC. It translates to CASSEPQGLEGRAHLESYEQYF.

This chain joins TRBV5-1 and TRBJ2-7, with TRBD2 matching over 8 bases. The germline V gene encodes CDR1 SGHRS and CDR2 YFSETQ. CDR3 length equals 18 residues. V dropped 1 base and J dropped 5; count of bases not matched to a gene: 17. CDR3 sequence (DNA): TGCGCCAGCAGCTTGTTATCCGGGAGGGCCTCGGGGGGAGACGAGCAGTACTTC. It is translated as CASSLLSGRASGGDEQYF.

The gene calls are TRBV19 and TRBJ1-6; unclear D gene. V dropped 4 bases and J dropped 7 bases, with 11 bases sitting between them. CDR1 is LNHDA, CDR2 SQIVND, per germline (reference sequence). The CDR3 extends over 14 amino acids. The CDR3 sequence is CASSRSNLNSPLHF. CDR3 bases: TGTGCCAGTAGTAGATCAAACCTCAATTCACCCCTCCACTTT.

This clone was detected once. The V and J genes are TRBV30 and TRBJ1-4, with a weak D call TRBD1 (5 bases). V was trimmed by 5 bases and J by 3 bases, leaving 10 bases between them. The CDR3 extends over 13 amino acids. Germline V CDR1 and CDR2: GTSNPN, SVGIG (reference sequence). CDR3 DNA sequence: TGTGCCTGGCGGGGGGGACCTAATGAAAAACTGTTTTTT. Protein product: CAWRGGPNEKLFF. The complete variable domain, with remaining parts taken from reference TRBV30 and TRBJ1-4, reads SQTIHQWPATLVQPVGSPLSLECTVEGTSNPNLYWYRQAAGRGLQLLFYSVGIGQISSEVPQNLSASRPQDRQFILSSKKLLLSDSGFYLCAWRGGPNEKLFFGSGTQLSVL.